This T cell receptor (beta chain) came from a study of control samples from healthy donors and cancer patients. Data came from immunoSEQ multiplex PCR; TCRdb stores just in-frame clones and leaves some out. The sample lists about 150,000 clones; nearly 95% were seen once. Trimming cost V 4 bases and J 5 bases, with 20 bases left between them. The CDR3 has 16 residues. The germline CDR1 and CDR2 sequences are LNHDA and SQIVND (reference sequence). The origin of this receptor is a man aged 45-60 years in good health. V gene TRBV19 combines with J gene TRBJ2-5; TRBD1 might be the D (8 bases). The sample taken for sequencing was blood. CDR3 in DNA: TGTGCCAGTAGTAACAGGGGGGGATCAAAGCAGGAGACCCAGTACTTC. It specifies CASSNRGGSKQETQYF. Complete variable domain (other parts from reference TRBV19 and TRBJ2-5): DGGITQSPKYLFRKEGQNVTLSCEQNLNHDAMYWYRQDPGQGLRLIYYSQIVNDFQKGDIAEGYSVSREKKESFPLTVTSAQKNPTAFYLCASSNRGGSKQETQYFGPGTRLLVL.